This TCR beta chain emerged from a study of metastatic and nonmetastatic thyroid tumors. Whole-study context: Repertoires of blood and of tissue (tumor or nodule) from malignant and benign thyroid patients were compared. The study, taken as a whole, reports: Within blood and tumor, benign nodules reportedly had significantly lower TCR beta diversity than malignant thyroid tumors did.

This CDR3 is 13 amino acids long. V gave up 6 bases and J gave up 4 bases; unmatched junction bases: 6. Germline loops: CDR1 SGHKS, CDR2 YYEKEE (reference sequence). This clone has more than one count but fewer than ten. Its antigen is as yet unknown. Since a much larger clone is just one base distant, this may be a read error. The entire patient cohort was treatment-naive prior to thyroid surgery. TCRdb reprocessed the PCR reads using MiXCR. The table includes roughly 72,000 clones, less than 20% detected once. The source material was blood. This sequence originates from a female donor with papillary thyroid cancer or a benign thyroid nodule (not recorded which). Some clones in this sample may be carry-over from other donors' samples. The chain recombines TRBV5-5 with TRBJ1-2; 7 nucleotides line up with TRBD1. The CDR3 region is CASMRQGGYGYTF. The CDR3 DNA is TGTGCCAGCATGCGTCAGGGGGGCTATGGCTACACCTTC.